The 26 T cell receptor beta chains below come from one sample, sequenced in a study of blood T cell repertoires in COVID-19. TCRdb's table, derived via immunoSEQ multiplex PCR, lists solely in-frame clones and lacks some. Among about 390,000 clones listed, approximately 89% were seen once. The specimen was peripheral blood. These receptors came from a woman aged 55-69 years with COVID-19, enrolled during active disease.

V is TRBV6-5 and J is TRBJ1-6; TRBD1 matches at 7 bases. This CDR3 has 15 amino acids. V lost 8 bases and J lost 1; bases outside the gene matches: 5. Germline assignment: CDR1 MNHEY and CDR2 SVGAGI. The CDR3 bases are TGTGCCAGCCTGACAGGGAGTTCCTATAATTCACCCCTCCACTTT. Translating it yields CASLTGSSYNSPLHF.

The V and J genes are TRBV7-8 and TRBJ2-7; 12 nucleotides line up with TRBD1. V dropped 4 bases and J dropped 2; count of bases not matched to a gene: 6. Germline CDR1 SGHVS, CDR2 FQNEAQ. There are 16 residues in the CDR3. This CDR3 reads CASSSGGQGAPYEQYF. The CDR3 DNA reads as TGTGCCAGCAGCTCGGGGGGACAGGGGGCCCCCTACGAGCAGTACTTC.

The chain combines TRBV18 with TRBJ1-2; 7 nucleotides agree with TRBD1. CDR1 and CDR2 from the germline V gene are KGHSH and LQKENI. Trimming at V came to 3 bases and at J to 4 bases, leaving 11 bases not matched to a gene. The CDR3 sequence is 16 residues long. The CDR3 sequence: CASSPPGETGLYGYTF. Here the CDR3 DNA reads TGTGCCAGCTCACCCCCCGGTGAGACAGGGCTCTATGGCTACACCTTC.

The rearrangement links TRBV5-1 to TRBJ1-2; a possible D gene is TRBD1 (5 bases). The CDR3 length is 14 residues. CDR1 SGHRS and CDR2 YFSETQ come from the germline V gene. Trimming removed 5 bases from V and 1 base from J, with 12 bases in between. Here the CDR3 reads CASRQDPFNYGYTF. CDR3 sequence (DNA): TGCGCCAGCAGACAGGACCCCTTTAACTATGGCTACACCTTC.

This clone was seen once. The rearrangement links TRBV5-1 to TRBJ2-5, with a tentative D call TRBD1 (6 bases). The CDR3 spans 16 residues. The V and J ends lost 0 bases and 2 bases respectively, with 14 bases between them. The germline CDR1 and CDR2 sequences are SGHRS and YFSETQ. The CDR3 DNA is TGCGCCAGCAGCTTGGGGCGGACAGCAAGTCAAGAGACCCAGTACTTC. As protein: CASSLGRTASQETQYF.

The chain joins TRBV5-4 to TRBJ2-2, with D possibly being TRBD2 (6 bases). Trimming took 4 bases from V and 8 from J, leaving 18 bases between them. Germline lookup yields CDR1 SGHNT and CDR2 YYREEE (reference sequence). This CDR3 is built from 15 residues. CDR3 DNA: TGTGCCAGCAGCCAGGGTAGCGGCGTTGGTGGGGAGCTGTTTTTT. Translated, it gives CASSQGSGVGGELFF.

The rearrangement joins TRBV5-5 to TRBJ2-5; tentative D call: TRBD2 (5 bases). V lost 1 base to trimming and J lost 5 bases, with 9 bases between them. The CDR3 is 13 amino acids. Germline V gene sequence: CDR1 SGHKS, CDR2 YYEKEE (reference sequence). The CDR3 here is CASSLYGVETQYF. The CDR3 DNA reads TGTGCCAGCAGCTTGTACGGGGTTGAGACCCAGTACTTC.

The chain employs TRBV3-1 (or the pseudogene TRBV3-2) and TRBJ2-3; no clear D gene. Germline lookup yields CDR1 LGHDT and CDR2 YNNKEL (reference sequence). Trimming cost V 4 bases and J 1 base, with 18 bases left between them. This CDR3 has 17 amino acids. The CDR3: CASSRLTKVPGTDTQYF. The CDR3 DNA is TGTGCCAGCAGCCGCCTGACAAAAGTGCCAGGCACAGATACGCAGTATTTT.

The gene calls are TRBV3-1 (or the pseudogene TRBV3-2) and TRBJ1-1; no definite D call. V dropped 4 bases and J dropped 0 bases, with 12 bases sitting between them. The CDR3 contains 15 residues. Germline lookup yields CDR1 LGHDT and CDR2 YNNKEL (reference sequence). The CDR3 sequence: CASSPLAVMNTEAFF. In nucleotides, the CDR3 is TGTGCCAGCAGCCCCCTGGCGGTCATGAACACTGAAGCTTTCTTT.

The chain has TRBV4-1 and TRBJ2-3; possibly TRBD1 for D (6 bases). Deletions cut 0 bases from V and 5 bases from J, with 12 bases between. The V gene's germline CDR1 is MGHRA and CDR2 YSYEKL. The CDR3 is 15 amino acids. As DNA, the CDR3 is TGCGCCAGCAGCCAAGATCAACTAGGGGGAGATACGCAGTATTTT. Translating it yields CASSQDQLGGDTQYF.

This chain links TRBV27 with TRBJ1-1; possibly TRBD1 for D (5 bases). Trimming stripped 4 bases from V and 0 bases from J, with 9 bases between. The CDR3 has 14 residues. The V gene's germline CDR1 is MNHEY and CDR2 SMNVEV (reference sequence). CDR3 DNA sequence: TGTGCCAGCAGTTCGACAGTTATGAACACTGAAGCTTTCTTT. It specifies CASSSTVMNTEAFF.

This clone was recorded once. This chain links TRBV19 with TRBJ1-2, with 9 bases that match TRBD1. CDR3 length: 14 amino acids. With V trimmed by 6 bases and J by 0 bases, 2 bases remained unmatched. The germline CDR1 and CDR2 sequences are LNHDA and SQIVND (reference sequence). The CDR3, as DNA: TGTGCCAGTAGGCGACAGGGGGCTAACTATGGCTACACCTTC. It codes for CASRRQGANYGYTF.

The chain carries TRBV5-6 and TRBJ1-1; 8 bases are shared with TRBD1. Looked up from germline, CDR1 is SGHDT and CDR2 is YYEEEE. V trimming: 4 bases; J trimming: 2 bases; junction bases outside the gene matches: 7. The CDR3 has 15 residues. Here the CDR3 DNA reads TGTGCCAGCAGCATTAGACAGGGGCCAAACACTGAAGCTTTCTTT. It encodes CASSIRQGPNTEAFF.

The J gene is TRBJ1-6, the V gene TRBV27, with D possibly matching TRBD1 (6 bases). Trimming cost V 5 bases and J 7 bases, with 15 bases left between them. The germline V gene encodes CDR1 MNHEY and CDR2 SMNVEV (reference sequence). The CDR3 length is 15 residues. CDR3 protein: CASSAAGGQNSPLHF. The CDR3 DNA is TGTGCCAGCAGTGCCGCCGGGGGGCAAAATTCACCCCTCCACTTT.

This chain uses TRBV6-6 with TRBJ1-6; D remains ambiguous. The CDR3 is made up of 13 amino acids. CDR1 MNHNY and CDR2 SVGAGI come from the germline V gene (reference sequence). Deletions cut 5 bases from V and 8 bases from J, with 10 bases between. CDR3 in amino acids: CASSPQRDSPLHF. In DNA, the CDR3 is TGTGCCAGCAGTCCCCAGAGGGATTCACCCCTCCACTTT.

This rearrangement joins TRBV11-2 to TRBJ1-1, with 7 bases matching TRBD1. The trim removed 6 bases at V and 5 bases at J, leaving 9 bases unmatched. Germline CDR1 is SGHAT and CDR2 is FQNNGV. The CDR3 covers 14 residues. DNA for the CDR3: TGTGCCAGCAGTCGACAGGGTACTTGGACTGAAGCTTTCTTT. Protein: CASSRQGTWTEAFF.

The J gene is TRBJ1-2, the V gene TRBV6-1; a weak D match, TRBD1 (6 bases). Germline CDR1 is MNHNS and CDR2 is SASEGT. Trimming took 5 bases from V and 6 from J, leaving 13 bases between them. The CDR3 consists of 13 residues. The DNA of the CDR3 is TGTGCCAGCAGTTCCGCACAGGGAAATGGCTACACCTTC. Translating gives CASSSAQGNGYTF.

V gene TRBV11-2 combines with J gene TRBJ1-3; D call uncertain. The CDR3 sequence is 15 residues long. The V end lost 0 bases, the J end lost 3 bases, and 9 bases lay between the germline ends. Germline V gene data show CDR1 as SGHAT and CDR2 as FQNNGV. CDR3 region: CASSLDRAYGNTIYF. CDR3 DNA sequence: TGTGCCAGCAGCTTAGATCGAGCTTATGGAAACACCATATATTTT.

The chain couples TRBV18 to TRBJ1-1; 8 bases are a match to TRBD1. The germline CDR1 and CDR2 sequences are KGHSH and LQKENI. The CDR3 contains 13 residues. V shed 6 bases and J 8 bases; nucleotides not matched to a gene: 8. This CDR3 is CASSQQGAREAFF. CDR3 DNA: TGTGCCAGCTCGCAGCAGGGGGCCAGGGAAGCTTTCTTT.

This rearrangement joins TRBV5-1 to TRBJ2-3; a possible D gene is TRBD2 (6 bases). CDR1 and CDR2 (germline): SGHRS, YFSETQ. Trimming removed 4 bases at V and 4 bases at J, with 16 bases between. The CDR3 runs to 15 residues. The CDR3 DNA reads TGCGCCAGCAGCCCCGAGGCGGGGTCCGCAGATACGCAGTATTTT. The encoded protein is CASSPEAGSADTQYF.

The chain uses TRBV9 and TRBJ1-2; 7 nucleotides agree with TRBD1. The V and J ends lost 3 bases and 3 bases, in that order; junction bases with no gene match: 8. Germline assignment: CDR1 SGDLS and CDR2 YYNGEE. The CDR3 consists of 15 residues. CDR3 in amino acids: CASSEGPTGDYGYTF. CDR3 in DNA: TGTGCCAGCAGCGAGGGCCCTACAGGGGACTATGGCTACACCTTC. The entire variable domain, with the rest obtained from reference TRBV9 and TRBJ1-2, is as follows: DSGVTQTPKHLITATGQRVTLRCSPRSGDLSVYWYQQSLDQGLQFLIQYYNGEERAKGNILERFSAQQFPDLHSELNLSSLELGDSALYFCASSEGPTGDYGYTFGSGTRLTVV.

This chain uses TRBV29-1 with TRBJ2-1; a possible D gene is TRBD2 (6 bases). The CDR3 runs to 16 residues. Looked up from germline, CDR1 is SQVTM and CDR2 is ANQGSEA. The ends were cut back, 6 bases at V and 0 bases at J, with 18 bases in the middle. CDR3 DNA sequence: TGCAGCGTGGGAGGAGCAACCTCCAGCTCCTACAATGAGCAGTTCTTC. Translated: CSVGGATSSSYNEQFF.

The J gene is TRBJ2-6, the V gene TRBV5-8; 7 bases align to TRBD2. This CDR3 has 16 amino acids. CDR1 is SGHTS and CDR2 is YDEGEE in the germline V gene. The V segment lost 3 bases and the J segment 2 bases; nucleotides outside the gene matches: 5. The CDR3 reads CASSYAAGAGANVLTF. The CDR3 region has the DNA TGTGCCAGCAGCTACGCGGCGGGGGCTGGGGCCAACGTCCTGACTTTC.

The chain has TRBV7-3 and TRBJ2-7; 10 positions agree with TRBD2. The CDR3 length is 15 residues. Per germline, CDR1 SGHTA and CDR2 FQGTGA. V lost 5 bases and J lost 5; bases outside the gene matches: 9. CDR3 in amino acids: CASSHYSGGLDEQYF. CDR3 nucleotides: TGTGCCAGCAGCCACTATAGCGGGGGGTTGGACGAGCAGTACTTC.

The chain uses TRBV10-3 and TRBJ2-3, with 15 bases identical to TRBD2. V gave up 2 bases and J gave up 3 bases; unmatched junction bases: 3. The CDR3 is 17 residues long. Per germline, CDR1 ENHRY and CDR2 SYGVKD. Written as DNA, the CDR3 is TGTGCCATCAGTGAGCCGGGACTAGCGGGGGGAACAGATACGCAGTATTTT. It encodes CAISEPGLAGGTDTQYF.

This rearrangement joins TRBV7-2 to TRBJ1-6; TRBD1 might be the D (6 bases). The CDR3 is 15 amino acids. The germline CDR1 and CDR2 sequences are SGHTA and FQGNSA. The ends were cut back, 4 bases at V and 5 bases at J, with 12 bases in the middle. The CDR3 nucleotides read TGTGCCAGCAGCTCCAGGCCAGGGGATAATTCACCCCTCCACTTT. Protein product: CASSSRPGDNSPLHF.